These 21 T cell receptor beta chains originate from one sample sequenced in a study of blood T cell repertoires in COVID-19 (dated by TCRdb to the early 2020s). Receptor amplification or capture employed the immunoSEQ multiplex PCR assay. TCRdb obtained this table from immuneACCESS and retained in-frame rearrangements with V and J assigned. These tables miss some clones; where compared with another copy, unresolved V genes account for less than half of the shortfall, and the remainder is unexplained. In this sample the table shows roughly 260,000 clones, about nine tenths of which occur a single time. Under 3% of the sample belongs to the ten largest clones. The material sequenced was PBMCs or T cells enriched from blood (not recorded which). These receptors all come from a woman aged 18 to 35 who had recovered from COVID-19.

This clone was picked up a small number of times. The genes are TRBV11-2 and TRBJ2-7, with 8 bases aligning to TRBD1. The CDR3 spans 14 residues. Trimming at V came to 4 bases and at J to 3 bases, leaving 5 bases not matched to a gene. Per the germline V gene, CDR1 is SGHAT and CDR2 is FQNNGV. The CDR3 sequence is CASSSRTGHYEQYF. The CDR3 DNA follows: TGTGCCAGCAGCTCCAGGACAGGGCACTACGAGCAGTACTTC.

The chain couples TRBV5-1 to TRBJ1-2, with D maybe TRBD1 (5 bases). Trimming left V 5 bases short and J 1 base short, with 9 bases between. CDR1 is SGHRS and CDR2 is YFSETQ in the germline V gene. CDR3 length: 13 amino acids. The CDR3 coding sequence is TGCGCCAGCAGAGCGACAGATAACTATGGCTACACCTTC. This gives the protein CASRATDNYGYTF.

The chain joins TRBV7-2 to TRBJ1-4; D possibly corresponds to TRBD1 (6 bases). Germline CDR1 and CDR2: SGHTA and FQGNSA. The CDR3 is 15 amino acids. V was cut by 5 bases and J by 12 bases, with 22 bases left in between. The CDR3 DNA reads as TGTGCCAGCAGCATCGAACCAGGGGTTGGTACGGAACTGTTTTTT. It yields the protein CASSIEPGVGTELFF. Together with reference TRBV7-2 and TRBJ1-4, the CDR3 gives the full variable domain: GAGVSQSPSNKVTEKGKDVELRCDPISGHTALYWYRQSLGQGLEFLIYFQGNSAPDKSGLPSDRFSAERTGGSVSTLTIQRTQQEDSAVYLCASSIEPGVGTELFFGSGTQLSVL.

The chain carries TRBV12-3 or TRBV12-4 and TRBJ1-1; no clear D gene. This CDR3 spans 11 amino acids. V was pared by 6 bases and J by 7 bases, with 9 bases between. Here the CDR3 reads CASRAQIEAFF. The CDR3 DNA is TGTGCCAGCAGGGCCCAGATTGAAGCTTTCTTT.

CDR3 in DNA: TGTGCCATCACCACCTCAGGGAACTCATTCTACGAGCAGTACTTC. It is translated as CAITTSGNSFYEQYF. The chain has TRBV10-3 and TRBJ2-7; a possible D gene is TRBD1 (5 bases). This CDR3 region has 15 residues. Trimming shortened V by 7 bases and J by 3 bases, and 19 bases separated the two germline ends. The germline CDR1 and CDR2 sequences are ENHRY and SYGVKD.

The gene calls are TRBV2 and TRBJ2-5; D call uncertain. V was cut by 2 bases and J by 2 bases, with 9 bases left in between. This CDR3 has 14 residues. Looked up from germline, CDR1 is SNHLY and CDR2 is FYNNEI. The CDR3 here is CASSEWANQETQYF. In DNA form, the CDR3 reads TGTGCCAGCAGTGAATGGGCTAATCAAGAGACCCAGTACTTC.

The chain links TRBV28 to TRBJ1-2, with D maybe TRBD1 (6 bases). The CDR3 is 15 residues long. V was clipped by 2 bases and J by 2 bases, with 12 bases between them. Germline CDR1 MDHEN, CDR2 SYDVKM. CDR3 coding DNA: TGTGCCAGCAGTTTAGGGGGCATCAGAAACTATGGCTACACCTTC. Protein product: CASSLGGIRNYGYTF.

The chain is built from TRBV6-5 and TRBJ1-5; the D is unclear. The CDR3 loop spans 15 amino acids. Trimming took 0 bases from V and 8 from J, leaving 14 bases between them. CDR1 and CDR2 (germline): MNHEY, SVGAGI. The CDR3 DNA follows: TGTGCCAGCAGTTACTCAGGCAGAATAGGAGAGCCCCAGCATTTT. As protein: CASSYSGRIGEPQHF.

The chain recombines TRBV19 with TRBJ1-2; 7 positions agree with TRBD1. With V trimmed by 6 bases and J by 2 bases, 9 bases remained unmatched. The CDR3 runs to 15 residues. Germline CDR1 reads LNHDA; CDR2 reads SQIVND (reference sequence). The CDR3 sequence: CASRDPGQTNYGYTF. In DNA, the CDR3 is TGTGCCAGTAGAGACCCGGGACAGACAAACTATGGCTACACCTTC.

About this clone itself: Within the sample, other DNA sequences also encode this same CDR3. This chain joins TRBV29-1 and TRBJ2-6, with 8 positions matching TRBD2. The CDR3 has 16 residues. Germline V CDR1 and CDR2: SQVTM, ANQGSEA. With V trimmed by 2 bases and J by 4 bases, 7 bases remained unmatched. Written as DNA, the CDR3 is TGCAGCGTTGAAAGCGGGAGAGGCTCCGGGGCCAACGTCCTGACTTTC. Residues: CSVESGRGSGANVLTF. Complete variable domain (other parts from reference TRBV29-1 and TRBJ2-6): SAVISQKPSRDICQRGTSLTIQCQVDSQVTMMFWYRQQPGQSLTLIATANQGSEATYESGFVIDKFPISRPNLTFSTLTVSNMSPEDSSIYLCSVESGRGSGANVLTFGAGSRLTVL.

The CDR3 nucleotides read TGCGCCAGCAGTGAGTTGAGCGGGAGGGGATCCTACAATGAGCAGTTCTTC. This encodes CASSELSGRGSYNEQFF. The V and J genes are TRBV10-1 and TRBJ2-1; TRBD2 aligns across 10 bases. V lost 1 base, J lost 1 base, and 4 bases stayed unmatched. The V gene's germline CDR1 is WNHNN and CDR2 SYGVQD (reference sequence). This CDR3 is 17 amino acids long.

This clone has only a few counts. The chain is built from TRBV4-3 and TRBJ2-1; tentatively, D is TRBD2 (7 bases). Trimming pared 0 bases from V and 6 bases from J, leaving 15 bases between. The CDR3 has 16 residues. Germline V CDR1 and CDR2: LGHNA, YSLEER. The CDR3 DNA sequence: TGCGCCAGCAGCCAAGATTCGGGCGGGGGCCCCAATGAGCAGTTCTTC. It translates to CASSQDSGGGPNEQFF.

V gene TRBV7-2 combines with J gene TRBJ1-2, with 7 bases that match TRBD1. From germline, CDR1 is SGHTA and CDR2 FQGNSA. The CDR3 contains 16 residues. With 4 bases clipped from V and 3 bases from J, the junction kept 11 bases outside the gene matches. DNA for the CDR3: TGTGCCAGCAGCTCAGGGGGGACGGGGGGGGACTATGGCTACACCTTC. This sequence encodes CASSSGGTGGDYGYTF.

The gene calls are TRBV7-8 and TRBJ2-3, with D maybe TRBD2 (5 bases). This CDR3 contains 14 residues. CDR1 and CDR2 (germline): SGHVS, FQNEAQ. The V end lost 2 bases, the J end lost 6 bases, and 12 bases lay between the germline ends. The CDR3 loop reads CASSLPPGGDTQYF. The CDR3 DNA follows: TGTGCCAGCAGCTTACCCCCCGGCGGGGATACGCAGTATTTT.

The gene calls are TRBV6-1 and TRBJ1-5; 10 bases are shared with TRBD1. Germline V lookup: CDR1 MNHNS, CDR2 SASEGT. The CDR3 totals 17 residues. V was clipped by 4 bases and J by 6 bases; unmatched bases: 12. DNA of the CDR3: TGTGCCAGCAGTGCCGGACAGGGGGGAAGAGGCGGTCAGCCCCAGCATTTT. Its protein product is CASSAGQGGRGGQPQHF.

Only a few counts were recorded for this clone. This rearrangement joins TRBV11-3 to TRBJ2-7, with D possibly matching TRBD2 (6 bases). The CDR3 covers 16 residues. Trimming removed 0 bases from V and 0 bases from J, with 12 bases in between. Per the germline V gene, CDR1 is SGHNT and CDR2 is YENEEA. This chain's CDR3 is CASSLDGGTVSYEQYF. The CDR3 DNA sequence: TGTGCCAGCAGCTTAGATGGAGGGACGGTCTCCTACGAGCAGTACTTC.

The V and J genes are TRBV2 and TRBJ1-3; D gene uncertain. Germline V CDR1 and CDR2: SNHLY, FYNNEI. The CDR3 totals 13 residues. V lost 10 bases and J lost 0, with 10 bases in between. The CDR3 sequence: CAIDNSSGNTIYF. The CDR3 bases are TGTGCCATCGACAACAGCTCTGGAAACACCATATATTTT.

The rearrangement uses TRBV9 and TRBJ1-6; 11 bases are shared with TRBD1. The V and J ends lost 0 bases and 6 bases, in that order; junction bases with no gene match: 11. Germline V gives CDR1 SGDLS, CDR2 YYNGEE. The CDR3 totals 19 residues. In DNA form, the CDR3 reads TGTGCCAGCAGCGTAGAGGACAGGGGGCGCGTGGGACTTAATTCACCCCTCCACTTT. Its protein product is CASSVEDRGRVGLNSPLHF.

The J gene is TRBJ1-1, the V gene TRBV2; perhaps TRBD1 as D (6 bases). This CDR3 is 16 amino acids long. Germline CDR1 is SNHLY and CDR2 is FYNNEI. V was clipped by 3 bases and J by 4 bases, with 18 bases between them. CDR3 loop: CASSEGSQGLVTEAFF. Here the CDR3 DNA reads TGTGCCAGCAGTGAGGGGTCACAGGGATTAGTCACTGAAGCTTTCTTT.

This CDR3 is CASAPHPQGLEQFF. The CDR3 DNA sequence: TGTGCCAGCGCACCGCACCCACAGGGATTAGAGCAGTTCTTC. The chain links TRBV27 to TRBJ2-1; D might be TRBD1 (6 bases). With 8 bases removed from V and 10 bases from J, the gap between germline ends came to 21 bases. Germline assignment: CDR1 MNHEY and CDR2 SMNVEV (reference sequence). This CDR3 has 14 residues.

The chain has TRBV7-2 and TRBJ1-3; D gene unclear. The CDR3 extends over 15 amino acids. Germline-derived CDR1 and CDR2 are SGHTA and FQGNSA. Trimming took 6 bases from V and 5 from J, leaving 17 bases between them. The CDR3, as DNA: TGTGCCAGCAGTCCAAGCACCAAGCCCCGAAACACCATATATTTT. This gives the protein CASSPSTKPRNTIYF.